This is a list of T cell receptor beta chains from one sample in a study of blood T cell repertoires in COVID-19. Libraries were prepared by immunoSEQ multiplex PCR; TCRdb keeps only in-frame clonotypes and omits some of them. Among some 350,000 clones listed, over 75% were seen once. The specimen sequenced was PBMCs or T cells enriched from blood (not recorded which). The receptors originated from a man aged 18 to 29 who had recovered from COVID-19. The CDR3 runs from the conserved cysteine through the conserved F or W. The order of the fields is V gene, J gene, clone size, CDR3 protein. Part of the rows lack a size; the others show once, few, many or a class for expanded clones.

v_gene: TRBV10-2
j_gene: TRBJ1-6
abundance: -
CDR3aa: CASTGTANSPLHF

v_gene: TRBV19
j_gene: TRBJ2-1
abundance: once
CDR3aa: CASSITGIGNNEQFF

v_gene: TRBV7-9
j_gene: TRBJ1-6
abundance: -
CDR3aa: CASSYRTDNSPLHF

v_gene: TRBV21-1
j_gene: TRBJ1-2
abundance: -
CDR3aa: CASSPPKYGYTF

v_gene: TRBV28
j_gene: TRBJ1-1
abundance: -
CDR3aa: CASSLFLTGPMGAFF

v_gene: TRBV9
j_gene: TRBJ2-1
abundance: -
CDR3aa: CASSIGLAGFYNEQFF

v_gene: TRBV10-2
j_gene: TRBJ1-3
abundance: -
CDR3aa: CASRDRGDSGNTIYF

v_gene: TRBV16
j_gene: TRBJ1-2
abundance: -
CDR3aa: CASTPLGAGEGYTF

v_gene: TRBV5-5
j_gene: TRBJ1-1
abundance: -
CDR3aa: CASSLGLPNTEAFF

v_gene: TRBV14
j_gene: TRBJ2-7
abundance: -
CDR3aa: CASSQDEGAYEQYF

v_gene: TRBV5-1
j_gene: TRBJ1-2
abundance: -
CDR3aa: CASSFDREDYGYTF

v_gene: TRBV3-1/TRBV3-2
j_gene: TRBJ2-5
abundance: -
CDR3aa: CASSQDNLAPRGTQYF

v_gene: TRBV4-3
j_gene: TRBJ2-1
abundance: -
CDR3aa: CASSRNLPGLVIDEQFF

v_gene: TRBV4-1
j_gene: TRBJ2-7
abundance: -
CDR3aa: CASSLRAGGDYEQYF

v_gene: TRBV13
j_gene: TRBJ2-3
abundance: -
CDR3aa: CASSLPSIRGTDTQYF

v_gene: TRBV21-1
j_gene: TRBJ2-7
abundance: -
CDR3aa: CASSKGDKVYEQYF

v_gene: TRBV4-1
j_gene: TRBJ1-5
abundance: once
CDR3aa: CASSLQYSNQPQHF

v_gene: TRBV27
j_gene: TRBJ2-2
abundance: -
CDR3aa: CASSLLGTGGPGELFF

v_gene: TRBV19
j_gene: TRBJ1-6
abundance: few
CDR3aa: CASSTTGTGNSPLHF

v_gene: TRBV11-2
j_gene: TRBJ2-3
abundance: -
CDR3aa: CASSLVGYGAGLSTDTQYF

v_gene: TRBV5-6
j_gene: TRBJ1-2
abundance: once
CDR3aa: CASSLELGQVYGYTF

v_gene: TRBV18
j_gene: TRBJ2-1
abundance: -
CDR3aa: CASSPNSETYNEQFF

v_gene: TRBV9
j_gene: TRBJ1-2
abundance: -
CDR3aa: CASSVVTEAVYTF

v_gene: TRBV7-9
j_gene: TRBJ1-2
abundance: -
CDR3aa: CASSAGQTIYGYTF